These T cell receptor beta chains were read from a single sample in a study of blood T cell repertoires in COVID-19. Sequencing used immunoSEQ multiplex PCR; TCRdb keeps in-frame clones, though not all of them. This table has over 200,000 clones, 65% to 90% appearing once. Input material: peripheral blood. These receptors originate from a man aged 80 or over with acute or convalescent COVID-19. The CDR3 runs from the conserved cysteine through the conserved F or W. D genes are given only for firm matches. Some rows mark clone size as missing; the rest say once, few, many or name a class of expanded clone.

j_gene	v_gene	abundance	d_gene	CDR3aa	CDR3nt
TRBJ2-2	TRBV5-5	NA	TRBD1	CASSTGTARYGELFF	TGTGCCAGCAGCACCGGGACAGCGAGGTACGGGGAGCTGTTTTTT
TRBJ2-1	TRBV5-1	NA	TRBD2	CASSSRLAGSNEQFF	TGCGCCAGCAGCTCACGACTAGCGGGATCCAATGAGCAGTTCTTC
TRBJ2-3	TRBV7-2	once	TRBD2	CASSRSGGRVSDTQYF	TGTGCCAGCAGCCGGTCTGGCGGGAGAGTCTCAGATACGCAGTATTTT
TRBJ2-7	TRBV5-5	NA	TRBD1	CASSLSTTGSLEQYF	TGTGCCAGCAGCTTGTCCACGACAGGGTCTTTAGAGCAGTACTTC
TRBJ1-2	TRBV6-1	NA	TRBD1	CASSLGQGSGYTF	TGTGCCAGCAGCCTGGGACAGGGTAGTGGCTACACCTTC
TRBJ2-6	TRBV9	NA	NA	CASSVGPNDRSEANVLTF	TGTGCCAGCAGCGTAGGCCCCAACGACAGGTCTGAGGCCAACGTCCTGACTTTC
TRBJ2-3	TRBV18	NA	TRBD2	CASSPTGTSGRGTQYF	TGTGCCAGCTCACCTACCGGGACTAGCGGAAGAGGAACGCAGTATTTT
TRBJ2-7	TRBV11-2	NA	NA	CASSLDVGGIEQYF	TGTGCCAGCAGCTTAGATGTGGGGGGAATCGAGCAGTACTTC
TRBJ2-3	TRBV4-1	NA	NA	CASSQDHRVDTQYF	TGCGCCAGCAGCCAAGACCACAGGGTAGATACGCAGTATTTT
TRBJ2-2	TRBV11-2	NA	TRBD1	CASSSWTGNTGELFF	TGTGCCAGCAGCTCTTGGACAGGGAACACCGGGGAGCTGTTTTTT
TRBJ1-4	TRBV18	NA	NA	CASSAQATNEKLFF	TGTGCCAGCTCCGCCCAGGCAACTAATGAAAAACTGTTTTTT
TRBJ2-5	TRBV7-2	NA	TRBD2	CASTQGLLAGGLETQYF	TGTGCCAGCACCCAGGGGCTACTAGCGGGAGGGCTCGAGACCCAGTACTTC
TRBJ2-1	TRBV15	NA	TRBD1	CATSSRTGYNEQFF	TGTGCCACCAGTTCAAGGACAGGGTACAATGAGCAGTTCTTC
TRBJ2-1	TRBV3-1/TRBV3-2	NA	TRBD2	CASSPYLADDYNEQFF	TGTGCCAGCAGCCCTTATCTAGCGGACGACTACAATGAGCAGTTCTTC
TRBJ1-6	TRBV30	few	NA	CAWSLNSPLHF	TGTGCCTGGAGTCTTAATTCACCCCTCCACTTT
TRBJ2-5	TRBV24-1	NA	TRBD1	CATSDRQGTGRETQYF	TGTGCCACCAGTGATAGACAGGGAACGGGTCGAGAGACCCAGTACTTC
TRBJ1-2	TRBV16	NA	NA	CASSQDSRVNGYTF	TGTGCCAGCAGCCAAGATTCGAGGGTGAATGGCTACACCTTC
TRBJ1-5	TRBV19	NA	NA	CASSIGVVRGRSNQPQHF	TGTGCCAGTAGTATAGGGGTGGTGCGGGGCCGTAGCAATCAGCCCCAGCATTTT
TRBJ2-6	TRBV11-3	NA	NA	CASSPATGLSGANVLTF	TGTGCCAGCAGCCCCGCGACAGGCCTCTCTGGGGCCAACGTCCTGACTTTC
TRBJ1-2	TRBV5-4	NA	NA	CASTVNRDGYTF	TGTGCCAGCACCGTAAACAGGGATGGCTACACCTTC
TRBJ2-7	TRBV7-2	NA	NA	CASSSEVLLYEQYF	TGTGCCAGCAGCTCAGAGGTGCTCCTCTACGAGCAGTACTTC
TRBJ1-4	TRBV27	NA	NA	CASSLSAREDEKLFF	TGTGCCAGCAGTTTATCTGCCAGGGAGGATGAAAAACTGTTTTTT
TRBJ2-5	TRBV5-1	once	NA	CASSFGASRSEKETQYF	TGCGCCAGCAGCTTCGGAGCTTCAAGGTCGGAAAAAGAGACCCAGTACTTC
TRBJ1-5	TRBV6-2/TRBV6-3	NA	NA	CASSLYTNQPQHF	TGTGCCAGCAGTCTGTACACCAATCAGCCCCAGCATTTT
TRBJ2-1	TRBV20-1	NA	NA	CSASFQRTYNEQFF	TGCAGTGCTAGTTTCCAGCGGACCTACAATGAGCAGTTCTTC
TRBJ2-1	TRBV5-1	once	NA	CASSPVYNEQFF	TGCGCCAGCAGCCCGGTCTACAATGAGCAGTTCTTC
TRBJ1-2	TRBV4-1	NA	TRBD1	CASSQDRTGYGYTF	TGCGCCAGCAGCCAAGATCGGACAGGGTATGGCTACACCTTC
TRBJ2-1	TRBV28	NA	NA	CASRRGGGYNEQFF	TGTGCCAGCAGAAGGGGAGGGGGGTACAATGAGCAGTTCTTC
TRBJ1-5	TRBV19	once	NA	CASTDGTGDYQPQHF	TGTGCCAGTACCGACGGGACTGGGGATTATCAGCCCCAGCATTTT
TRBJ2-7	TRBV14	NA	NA	CASSQGAQGNYEQYF	TGTGCCAGCAGCCAAGGCGCGCAGGGGAATTACGAGCAGTACTTC
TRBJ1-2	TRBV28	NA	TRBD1	CANRDSIYGYTF	TGTGCCAACCGGGACAGCATCTATGGCTACACCTTC
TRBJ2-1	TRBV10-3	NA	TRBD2	CAIRGLAGTEQFF	TGTGCCATCAGGGGACTAGCGGGAACTGAGCAGTTCTTC
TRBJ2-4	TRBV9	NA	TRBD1	CASSLKGQGRNIQYF	TGTGCCAGCAGCCTAAAGGGACAGGGTCGAAACATTCAGTACTTC
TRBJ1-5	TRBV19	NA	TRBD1	CASDKGTDFHQPQHF	TGTGCCAGTGACAAAGGGACAGATTTCCATCAGCCCCAGCATTTT
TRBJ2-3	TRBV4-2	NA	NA	CASSQVVGVGTDTQYF	TGTGCCAGCAGCCAAGTTGTAGGGGTCGGCACAGATACGCAGTATTTT
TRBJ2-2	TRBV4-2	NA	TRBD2	CASSRTSGRLGTGELFF	TGTGCCAGCAGCCGGACTAGCGGGAGGCTGGGGACCGGGGAGCTGTTTTTT
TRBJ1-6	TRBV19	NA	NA	CASTTSRQSNSPLHF	TGTGCCAGTACTACCTCCAGACAGTCGAATTCACCCCTCCACTTT
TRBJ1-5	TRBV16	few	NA	CASSQTRAQPQHF	TGTGCCAGCAGCCAAACGAGGGCGCAGCCCCAGCATTTT
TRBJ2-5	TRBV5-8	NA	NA	CATLRGGRNGETQYF	TGTGCCACCCTAAGGGGGGGCCGCAACGGGGAGACCCAGTACTTC
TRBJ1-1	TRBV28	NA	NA	CASSTHLRAEAFF	TGTGCCAGCAGTACCCACCTGAGAGCTGAAGCTTTCTTT
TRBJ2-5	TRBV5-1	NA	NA	CASSRAQGVAGETQYF	TGCGCCAGCAGCCGGGCCCAGGGGGTAGCGGGGGAGACCCAGTACTTC
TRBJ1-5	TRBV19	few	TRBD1	CASSLQGAWQPQHF	TGTGCCAGTAGTCTACAGGGGGCCTGGCAGCCCCAGCATTTT
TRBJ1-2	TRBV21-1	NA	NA	CASSRGVGDGYTF	TGTGCCAGCAGCAGGGGGGTAGGGGATGGCTACACCTTC
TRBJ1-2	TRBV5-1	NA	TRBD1	CASSLRQGSGPRGYTF	TGCGCCAGCAGCCTGAGACAGGGATCGGGTCCCCGGGGCTACACCTTC
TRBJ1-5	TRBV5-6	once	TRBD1	CASSLQGQGFGQPQHF	TGTGCCAGCAGCTTGCAAGGACAGGGGTTTGGCCAGCCCCAGCATTTT
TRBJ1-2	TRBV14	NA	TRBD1	CASSRDRGGFGYTF	TGTGCCAGCAGCCGCGACAGGGGAGGGTTTGGCTACACCTTC
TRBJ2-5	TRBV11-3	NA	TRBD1	CASTKTGTGKETQYF	TGTGCCAGCACCAAGACCGGGACAGGGAAGGAGACCCAGTACTTC
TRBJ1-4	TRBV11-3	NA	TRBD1	CASSSQGLRNEKLFF	TGTGCCAGCAGCTCACAGGGGCTTCGGAATGAAAAACTGTTTTTT
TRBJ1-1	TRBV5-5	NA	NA	CASLRTVNAEAFF	TGTGCCAGTCTTCGGACTGTAAACGCTGAAGCTTTCTTT
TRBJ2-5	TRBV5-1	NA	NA	CASSWTTVSGETQYF	TGCGCCAGCAGCTGGACGACAGTTTCGGGAGAGACCCAGTACTTC
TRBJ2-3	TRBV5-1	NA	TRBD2	CASSSPTTSGSPDTQYF	TGCGCCAGCAGCTCCCCGACGACTAGCGGGAGTCCAGATACGCAGTATTTT
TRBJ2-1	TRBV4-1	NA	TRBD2	CASSHGLAAAYNEQFF	TGCGCCAGCAGCCACGGACTAGCGGCCGCCTACAATGAGCAGTTCTTC
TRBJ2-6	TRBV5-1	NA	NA	CASSLGGAGANVLTF	TGCGCCAGCAGCTTGGGGGGCGCTGGGGCCAACGTCCTGACTTTC
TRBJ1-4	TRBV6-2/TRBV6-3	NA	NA	CASSYSKDSPDEKLFF	TGTGCCAGCAGTTACTCAAAGGACAGTCCAGATGAAAAACTGTTTTTT